This TCR beta chain was captured in a study of CD8 T cells in ankylosing spondylitis. Study-level findings and limits: The disease-linked clones had a CD8+ phenotype and low blood frequencies. A motif of fewer than ten highly homologous TCR beta variants was seen as apparently characteristic of ankylosing spondylitis blood. Reportedly, matched ankylosing spondylitis synovial fluid was significantly enriched for disease-linked clones. Some of the motif variants had earlier been found in reactive arthritis patients' fluid and blood.

A single record per CDR3 protein comes from TCRdb applying MiXCR to the 5' RACE reads. The profile covers approximately 220,000 distinct CDR3 sequences, with around 24% appearing a single time and 5% to 7.5% taken by the ten largest. Trimming removed 1 base from V and 15 bases from J; junction bases left unmatched: 17. CDR3 length: 16 residues. Germline V lookup: CDR1 MGHRA, CDR2 YSYEKL. This clonotype came up many times. Its specificity is not known. The specimen was blood, either unsorted or a sorted T cell fraction (not recorded which). The clonotype originates from a male donor with ankylosing spondylitis or in good health (not recorded which). V and J are TRBV4-1 and TRBJ2-1; 8 bases are shared with TRBD2. The CDR3 region has the DNA TGCGCCAGCAGCCAAGTTTTGGTACCGGGAGGGCCCCCCGCGTTCTTC. Translating it yields CASSQVLVPGGPPAFF.